Given below is one TCR beta chain in context. Antigen unknown. The entry originates in a study of CD8 T cells in Susac syndrome. Study-level results: An acknowledgment was made by the study that its TCR sequencing and HLA analysis involved relatively few individuals.

cDNA came from approximately 0.5 to 1 ug RNA primed by random hexamers. Via MiXCR, TCRdb re-called the immunoSEQ multiplex PCR reads, giving one row per CDR3 protein. The sample contains some 120,000 distinct CDR3 sequences, about 90% of which appear only once. The TCR sequence derives from a human donor in good health. Source material: CD4+ T cells from PBMCs.

The CDR3 DNA is TGTGCCAGCAGCTCAGGGGGACGGCAGCAGTACTTC. It codes for CASSSGGRQQYF. The chain couples TRBV7-9 to TRBJ2-7; 7 bases line up with TRBD1. CDR1 and CDR2 (germline): SEHNR, FQNEAQ (reference sequence). This CDR3 spans 12 amino acids. V shed 4 bases, J shed 8 bases, and the junction held 5 bases outside the gene matches.